This record covers a single T cell receptor beta chain. What it recognizes is unknown. Trimming stripped 0 bases from V and 4 bases from J, with 22 bases between. There are 18 residues in the CDR3. Germline values: CDR1 MGHRA, CDR2 YSYEKL. This record belongs to a study of cytomegalovirus exposure and HLA in healthy donors. Study results and caveats: As a later analysis showed, a missense DCLRE1C variant was linked to trimming of TCR beta V- and J-genes.

It was with 60 Vbeta and 13 Jbeta primers that the PCR ran. Generated by immunoSEQ multiplex PCR, the TCRdb table keeps only in-frame clones and is missing some. With 100,000 to 150,000 clones in the sample, the ten largest clones hold approximately 0.99%. Sequencing used PBMCs. The clonotype was recovered from a man between 18 and 35 years old in good health and CMV-seronegative. This chain connects TRBV4-1 to TRBJ2-7, with a possible D match to TRBD1 (5 bases). This CDR3 is CASSQERLLTAGKYEQYF. DNA of the CDR3: TGCGCCAGCAGCCAAGAGAGGCTGCTGACAGCAGGAAAGTACGAGCAGTACTTC.